The clone carrying this TCR beta chain was counted between two and nine times. The antigen is unknown. This CDR3 comprises 13 residues. V gave up 3 bases and J gave up 2 bases, with 7 bases separating them. Per germline, CDR1 MNHNS and CDR2 SASEGT. This entry belongs to a study of cytomegalovirus exposure and HLA in healthy donors. Study-wide points: Reports indicated that the classifier achieved high specificity and sensitivity in diagnosing cytomegalovirus status. For most TCR beta V segments, an earlier analysis put the productive rate at about 87% or about 30% of the time. In a later analysis, common viral pathogens appeared linked to several of the most significant clusters.

The study ran its PCR with 60 Vbeta and 13 Jbeta primers. This table comes from immunoSEQ multiplex PCR, and its TCRdb copy is limited to in-frame clones, with some not included. Altogether about 190,000 clones are present, more than 65% being singletons, with the ten largest covering about 3.1%. The sequence derives from a woman aged 25-40 years in good health and CMV-seropositive. Input material: PBMCs. The chain combines TRBV6-1 with TRBJ2-5; unclear D gene. CDR3 region: CASSDIGQETQYF. The DNA for the CDR3 is TGTGCCAGCAGTGACATCGGGCAAGAGACCCAGTACTTC.